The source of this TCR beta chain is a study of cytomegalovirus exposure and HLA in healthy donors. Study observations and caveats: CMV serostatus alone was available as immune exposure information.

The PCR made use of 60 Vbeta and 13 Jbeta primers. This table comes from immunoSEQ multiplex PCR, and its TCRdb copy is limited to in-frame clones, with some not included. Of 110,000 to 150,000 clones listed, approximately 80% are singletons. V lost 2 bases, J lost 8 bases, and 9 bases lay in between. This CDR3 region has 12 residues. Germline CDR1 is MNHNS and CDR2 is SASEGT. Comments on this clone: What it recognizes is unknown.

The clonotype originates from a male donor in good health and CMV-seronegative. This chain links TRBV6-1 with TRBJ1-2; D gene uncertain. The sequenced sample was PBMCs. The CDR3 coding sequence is TGTGCCAGCAGTGAAAGCGGGGTGGGCTACACCTTC. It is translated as CASSESGVGYTF.